The source of this TCR beta chain is a study of blood T cells in healthy people across ages. Combining a sample-barcoded 5' primer with a J-beta primer mix, a second PCR ran for about 6 to 12 cycles. Carrying 12 random nucleotides, a template-switch adaptor labeled each individual cDNA molecule. TCRdb re-analysed the 5' RACE reads in MiXCR, keeping a single row per CDR3 protein. The table shows more than 700,000 distinct CDR3 sequences, with 46% occurring only once. Study findings and constraints: Age showed a roughly linear inverse relationship with TCR beta diversity per million T cells. Relative to aged donors, long-lived donors carried more naive CD4+ cells and displayed higher diversity. TCR beta diversity correlated strongly with naive T cell percentage.

To note about this clonotype: Its antigen is not known.

This CDR3 is 17 amino acids long. J was trimmed by 4 bases and V by 0 bases; bases with no gene match: 7. CDR1 is MGHRA, CDR2 YSYEKL, per germline. The sequencing input was blood. The receptor comes from a man at least 80 years old in good health. The chain couples TRBV4-1 to TRBJ2-5; 11 bases fit TRBD2. This CDR3 reads CASSQDRTSGLRETQYF. The CDR3 DNA reads TGCGCCAGCAGCCAAGATCGGACTAGCGGGTTACGAGAGACCCAGTACTTC.